These T cell receptor beta chains were read from a single sample in a study of T cell repertoires in cytomegalovirus infection. Via MiXCR, TCRdb re-called the reads, giving one row per CDR3 protein. The table includes fewer than 550,000 distinct CDR3 sequences, about 11% detected once. The specimen sequenced was PBMCs. These receptors all come from a human donor in good health (CMV status not recorded). Some clones in this sample may be carry-over from other donors' samples. The CDR3 runs from the conserved cysteine through the conserved F or W. The D gene is left open where the match is weak. Expanded clones get a size class; other rows say once, few or many, or leave the size out.

clone size: .; V gene: TRBV14; J gene: TRBJ1-1; D gene: .; CDR3 protein: CASSQVLGAEAFF; CDR3 DNA: TGTGCCAGCAGCCAAGTTCTCGGCGCTGAAGCTTTCTTT
clone size: .; V gene: TRBV6-5; J gene: TRBJ1-3; D gene: TRBD1; CDR3 protein: CASSYGTGDGNTIYF; CDR3 DNA: TGTGCCAGCAGTTACGGGACAGGGGATGGAAACACCATATATTTT
clone size: many; V gene: TRBV5-1; J gene: TRBJ1-2; D gene: TRBD1; CDR3 protein: CASSGGTGGVDGYTF; CDR3 DNA: TGCGCCAGCAGCGGCGGGACAGGGGGCGTTGATGGCTACACCTTC
clone size: many; V gene: TRBV6-5; J gene: TRBJ2-3; D gene: TRBD2; CDR3 protein: CASSYTSGRTDTQYF; CDR3 DNA: TGTGCCAGCAGTTACACTAGCGGACGCACAGATACGCAGTATTTT
clone size: many; V gene: TRBV4-2; J gene: TRBJ1-1; D gene: TRBD1; CDR3 protein: CASSQPGQAVEAFF; CDR3 DNA: TGTGCCAGCAGCCAACCGGGACAGGCGGTTGAAGCTTTCTTT
clone size: .; V gene: TRBV3-1; J gene: TRBJ1-5; D gene: TRBD1; CDR3 protein: CASSQSRGSNQPQHF; CDR3 DNA: TGTGCCAGCAGCCAGTCCAGGGGGAGCAATCAGCCCCAGCATTTT
clone size: .; V gene: TRBV7-9; J gene: TRBJ2-7; D gene: TRBD1; CDR3 protein: CASSSGTGVSYEQYF; CDR3 DNA: TGTGCCAGCAGTTCAGGGACAGGGGTCTCCTACGAGCAGTACTTC
clone size: .; V gene: TRBV3-1; J gene: TRBJ1-2; D gene: .; CDR3 protein: CASSQEGGNYGYTF; CDR3 DNA: TGTGCCAGCAGCCAAGAGGGAGGAAACTATGGCTACACCTTC
clone size: many; V gene: TRBV4-2; J gene: TRBJ2-2; D gene: TRBD1; CDR3 protein: CASSQERGTGRGTGELFF; CDR3 DNA: TGTGCCAGCAGCCAAGAACGGGGGACAGGGAGGGGCACCGGGGAGCTGTTTTTT
clone size: many; V gene: TRBV20-1; J gene: TRBJ2-7; D gene: .; CDR3 protein: CSARPTSHEQYF; CDR3 DNA: TGCAGTGCTAGACCTACTTCCCACGAGCAGTACTTC
clone size: many; V gene: TRBV11-2; J gene: TRBJ2-2; D gene: .; CDR3 protein: CASSLAGRNTGELFF; CDR3 DNA: TGTGCCAGCAGCTTAGCGGGCAGGAACACCGGGGAGCTGTTTTTT
clone size: .; V gene: TRBV29-1; J gene: TRBJ2-7; D gene: .; CDR3 protein: CSVEDRGTRSYEQYF; CDR3 DNA: TGCAGCGTTGAAGATCGCGGGACTCGCTCCTACGAGCAGTACTTC
clone size: many; V gene: TRBV28; J gene: TRBJ1-1; D gene: TRBD1; CDR3 protein: CASRKLYRGQTEAFF; CDR3 DNA: TGTGCCAGCAGAAAACTTTACAGGGGGCAAACTGAAGCTTTCTTT
clone size: many; V gene: TRBV20-1; J gene: TRBJ2-6; D gene: .; CDR3 protein: CSARVGPAGVLYSGANVLTF; CDR3 DNA: TGCAGTGCTAGAGTCGGACCTGCAGGGGTCCTCTACTCTGGGGCCAACGTCCTGACTTTC
clone size: many; V gene: TRBV5-1; J gene: TRBJ1-5; D gene: TRBD1; CDR3 protein: CASSFTGGDNQPQHF; CDR3 DNA: TGCGCCAGCAGCTTTACAGGGGGGGACAATCAGCCCCAGCATTTT
clone size: .; V gene: TRBV5-4; J gene: TRBJ1-1; D gene: .; CDR3 protein: CASSLQWGGTEAFF; CDR3 DNA: TGTGCCAGCAGCCTTCAATGGGGGGGCACTGAAGCTTTCTTT
clone size: .; V gene: TRBV12-3/TRBV12-4; J gene: TRBJ2-2; D gene: .; CDR3 protein: CAGSLATGELFF; CDR3 DNA: TGTGCCGGCAGTTTAGCCACCGGGGAGCTGTTTTTT
clone size: few; V gene: TRBV12-3/TRBV12-4; J gene: TRBJ2-7; D gene: TRBD1; CDR3 protein: CASRSNRDRSYEQYF; CDR3 DNA: TGTGCCAGCAGATCCAACCGGGACAGATCCTACGAGCAGTACTTC
clone size: many; V gene: TRBV19; J gene: TRBJ1-1; D gene: .; CDR3 protein: CATSPQKDTEAFF; CDR3 DNA: TGTGCCACCTCCCCCCAGAAGGACACTGAAGCTTTCTTT
clone size: .; V gene: TRBV4-2; J gene: TRBJ2-2; D gene: .; CDR3 protein: CASSQDKGGELFF; CDR3 DNA: TGTGCCAGCAGCCAAGATAAGGGCGGGGAGCTGTTTTTT
clone size: many; V gene: TRBV5-4; J gene: TRBJ1-6; D gene: .; CDR3 protein: CASRQYGTDDSPLHF; CDR3 DNA: TGTGCCAGCAGGCAATACGGGACGGACGATTCACCCCTCCACTTT
clone size: many; V gene: TRBV12-3/TRBV12-4; J gene: TRBJ2-3; D gene: TRBD2; CDR3 protein: CASSDLGTTTDTQYF; CDR3 DNA: TGTGCCAGCAGTGACTTGGGGACTACTACAGATACGCAGTATTTT
clone size: few; V gene: TRBV7-3; J gene: TRBJ2-3; D gene: TRBD1; CDR3 protein: CASSSPTGRGTDTQYF; CDR3 DNA: TGTGCCAGCAGCTCCCCGACAGGGAGAGGGACAGATACGCAGTATTTT
clone size: many; V gene: TRBV6-5; J gene: TRBJ1-2; D gene: .; CDR3 protein: CASSYGSFYTF; CDR3 DNA: TGTGCCAGCAGTTACGGTAGCTTCTACACCTTC
clone size: .; V gene: TRBV18; J gene: TRBJ2-2; D gene: .; CDR3 protein: CASSHQRQSNTGELFF; CDR3 DNA: TGTGCCAGCTCTCACCAGCGACAGTCGAACACCGGGGAGCTGTTTTTT
clone size: many; V gene: TRBV11-2; J gene: TRBJ2-5; D gene: .; CDR3 protein: CASSLGVVSRRTQYF; CDR3 DNA: TGTGCCAGCAGCTTAGGCGTTGTTAGTCGAAGGACCCAGTACTTC
clone size: many; V gene: TRBV20-1; J gene: TRBJ1-1; D gene: TRBD1; CDR3 protein: CSVRQGANTEAFF; CDR3 DNA: TGCAGTGTTAGACAGGGGGCAAACACTGAAGCTTTCTTT
clone size: many; V gene: TRBV5-1; J gene: TRBJ2-3; D gene: TRBD2; CDR3 protein: CASSSVLGLAVTDTQYF; CDR3 DNA: TGCGCCAGCAGCTCGGTTTTGGGACTAGCGGTCACAGATACGCAGTATTTT
clone size: .; V gene: TRBV24-1; J gene: TRBJ2-7; D gene: .; CDR3 protein: CATSGPSYEQYF; CDR3 DNA: TGTGCCACCAGTGGGCCCTCCTACGAGCAGTACTTC
clone size: many; V gene: TRBV6-1; J gene: TRBJ1-1; D gene: .; CDR3 protein: CASSNLVTTEAFF; CDR3 DNA: TGTGCCAGCAGCAATTTGGTGACGACTGAAGCTTTCTTT
clone size: many; V gene: TRBV5-4; J gene: TRBJ2-5; D gene: TRBD2; CDR3 protein: CASSLSGLDQETQYF; CDR3 DNA: TGTGCCAGCAGCTTGTCGGGACTAGACCAAGAGACCCAGTACTTC
clone size: few; V gene: TRBV2; J gene: TRBJ1-1; D gene: .; CDR3 protein: CASREEGNTEAFF; CDR3 DNA: TGTGCCAGCAGGGAGGAGGGGAACACTGAAGCTTTCTTT
clone size: many; V gene: TRBV7-2; J gene: TRBJ1-2; D gene: TRBD1; CDR3 protein: CASSSGQGRGGYTF; CDR3 DNA: TGTGCCAGCAGCTCCGGACAGGGGAGAGGTGGCTACACCTTC
clone size: many; V gene: TRBV12-3/TRBV12-4; J gene: TRBJ1-3; D gene: .; CDR3 protein: CASSRFTASGNTIYF; CDR3 DNA: TGTGCCAGCAGCCGATTCACAGCCTCTGGAAACACCATATATTTT
clone size: many; V gene: TRBV28; J gene: TRBJ2-5; D gene: .; CDR3 protein: CASSLGHAETQYF; CDR3 DNA: TGTGCCAGCAGTTTAGGCCATGCGGAGACCCAGTACTTC
clone size: many; V gene: TRBV5-5; J gene: TRBJ2-3; D gene: .; CDR3 protein: CASSLEGGSGQTQYF; CDR3 DNA: TGTGCCAGCAGCTTGGAGGGGGGGAGTGGGCAGACGCAGTATTTT
clone size: few; V gene: TRBV30; J gene: TRBJ1-1; D gene: .; CDR3 protein: CAWSVGGHTEAFF; CDR3 DNA: TGTGCCTGGAGTGTGGGGGGGCACACTGAAGCTTTCTTT
clone size: .; V gene: TRBV2; J gene: TRBJ2-1; D gene: TRBD2; CDR3 protein: CASRERESSYNEQFF; CDR3 DNA: TGTGCCAGCAGGGAGCGGGAGAGCTCCTACAATGAGCAGTTCTTC
clone size: many; V gene: TRBV28; J gene: TRBJ2-7; D gene: .; CDR3 protein: CASSATSGSGYEQYF; CDR3 DNA: TGTGCCAGCAGTGCGACATCAGGGTCCGGTTACGAGCAGTACTTC
clone size: few; V gene: TRBV6-1; J gene: TRBJ2-4; D gene: TRBD1; CDR3 protein: CASSRDRDNIQYF; CDR3 DNA: TGTGCCAGCAGCCGGGACAGGGACAACATTCAGTACTTC
clone size: many; V gene: TRBV6-1; J gene: TRBJ2-1; D gene: TRBD2; CDR3 protein: CATHSGGLRDYNEQFF; CDR3 DNA: TGTGCCACCCATAGCGGGGGGTTAAGGGACTACAATGAGCAGTTCTTC
clone size: .; V gene: TRBV18; J gene: TRBJ1-2; D gene: TRBD1; CDR3 protein: CASSPPGQAGYTF; CDR3 DNA: TGTGCCAGCTCACCGCCGGGACAGGCAGGCTACACCTTC
clone size: many; V gene: TRBV5-1; J gene: TRBJ2-2; D gene: .; CDR3 protein: CASSAGTDRTGELFF; CDR3 DNA: TGCGCCAGCAGCGCCGGGACCGATAGGACCGGGGAGCTGTTTTTT
clone size: many; V gene: TRBV7-2; J gene: TRBJ1-2; D gene: .; CDR3 protein: CASSSPGVRYGYTF; CDR3 DNA: TGTGCCAGCAGCTCCCCGGGGGTCCGCTATGGCTACACCTTC
clone size: few; V gene: TRBV29-1; J gene: TRBJ2-3; D gene: TRBD2; CDR3 protein: CSVVAGGETDTQYF; CDR3 DNA: TGCAGCGTTGTAGCGGGGGGCGAGACAGATACGCAGTATTTT
clone size: few; V gene: TRBV7-9; J gene: TRBJ2-3; D gene: .; CDR3 protein: CASSSSTRITSTDTQYF; CDR3 DNA: TGTGCCAGCAGCTCATCTACTAGGATAACTAGCACAGATACGCAGTATTTT
clone size: .; V gene: TRBV5-1; J gene: TRBJ2-7; D gene: TRBD1; CDR3 protein: CASSPGGANLNYEQYF; CDR3 DNA: TGCGCCAGCAGCCCAGGGGGAGCAAATCTAAACTACGAGCAGTACTTC
clone size: many; V gene: TRBV12-3/TRBV12-4; J gene: TRBJ1-1; D gene: .; CDR3 protein: CASQDPLLTEAFF; CDR3 DNA: TGTGCCAGTCAGGACCCGCTTCTCACTGAAGCTTTCTTT
clone size: few; V gene: TRBV3-1; J gene: TRBJ1-5; D gene: .; CDR3 protein: CASSQAGASNQPQHF; CDR3 DNA: TGTGCCAGCAGCCAAGCGGGGGCGAGCAATCAGCCCCAGCATTTT
clone size: once; V gene: TRBV5-1; J gene: TRBJ2-7; D gene: .; CDR3 protein: CASSLAARRGQDPYEQYF; CDR3 DNA: TGCGCCAGCAGCTTGGCCGCGCGGAGGGGCCAAGATCCCTACGAGCAGTACTTC
clone size: .; V gene: TRBV18; J gene: TRBJ1-1; D gene: .; CDR3 protein: CASSPQEGTEAFF; CDR3 DNA: TGTGCCAGCTCACCACAGGAAGGCACTGAAGCTTTCTTT
clone size: many; V gene: TRBV24-1; J gene: TRBJ1-5; D gene: .; CDR3 protein: CATSDSGSDNQPQHF; CDR3 DNA: TGTGCCACCAGTGATTCGGGCTCGGACAATCAGCCCCAGCATTTT
clone size: many; V gene: TRBV10-3; J gene: TRBJ1-6; D gene: .; CDR3 protein: CAISPGESPLHF; CDR3 DNA: TGTGCCATCAGCCCAGGGGAATCACCCCTCCACTTT
clone size: many; V gene: TRBV5-6; J gene: TRBJ2-3; D gene: .; CDR3 protein: CASSLNGVRDTQYF; CDR3 DNA: TGTGCCAGCAGCTTGAACGGAGTGAGAGATACGCAGTATTTT
clone size: many; V gene: TRBV4-1; J gene: TRBJ2-7; D gene: .; CDR3 protein: CASSQPQGRHEQYF; CDR3 DNA: TGCGCCAGCAGCCAACCCCAGGGGCGTCACGAGCAGTACTTC
clone size: few; V gene: TRBV28; J gene: TRBJ1-5; D gene: .; CDR3 protein: CASRQGLNQPQHF; CDR3 DNA: TGTGCCAGCAGACAGGGATTAAATCAGCCCCAGCATTTT
clone size: few; V gene: TRBV29-1; J gene: TRBJ1-2; D gene: .; CDR3 protein: CSVGEPNYGYTF; CDR3 DNA: TGCAGCGTGGGGGAACCTAACTATGGCTACACCTTC
clone size: many; V gene: TRBV7-9; J gene: TRBJ1-2; D gene: .; CDR3 protein: CASSLATGERDGYTF; CDR3 DNA: TGTGCCAGCAGCTTAGCGACGGGGGAGAGAGATGGCTACACCTTC
clone size: .; V gene: TRBV27; J gene: TRBJ1-1; D gene: .; CDR3 protein: CASSLSVEGGTEAFF; CDR3 DNA: TGTGCCAGCAGTTTATCCGTTGAGGGGGGCACTGAAGCTTTCTTT